This TCR beta chain stems from a study of cytomegalovirus exposure and HLA in healthy donors. General observations from the study: TCR sequences were mostly rare, though some public TCRs occurred in many donors.

The CDR3 consists of 14 residues. Germline CDR1 and CDR2: SGHRS and YFSETQ. V was clipped by 3 bases and J by 4 bases; unmatched bases: 3. About this clone itself: Its antigen is still unknown.

The PCR had 60 Vbeta and 13 Jbeta primers. Sequenced by immunoSEQ multiplex PCR; TCRdb stores in-frame clones only, minus some. Of 150,000 to 200,000 clones in the sample, approximately 82% were seen once. The rearrangement uses TRBV5-1 and TRBJ1-2; 10 bases fit TRBD1. Sequenced material: PBMCs. This receptor was identified in a woman aged 18 to 35 in good health and CMV-seronegative. The CDR3 DNA reads as TGCGCCAGCAGCTGGACAGGGGGGAGCTATGGCTACACCTTC. Amino acid sequence: CASSWTGGSYGYTF.